This T cell receptor beta chain was observed in a study of glioma-infiltrating T cells (dated by TCRdb to the mid-2010s). For context, the study as a whole: The low-grade gliomas were WHO grade II oligodendrogliomas or astrocytomas, while the glioblastomas were WHO grade IV tumors sampled at initial diagnosis rather than at recurrent diagnosis. Dexamethasone was administered to glioma patients for six or fewer days before surgery. For blood libraries, the target was 4.5- to 10-fold sequencing coverage of about 990,000 peripheral T cells. Glioma tissue, non-neoplastic brain tissue and matched peripheral blood mononuclear cells were used as sources from which TCR alpha- and beta-chain repertoires were sequenced. To gauge divergence between tissue and blood T-cell populations, every tissue-infiltrating repertoire was compared against the peripheral blood repertoire from the same patient. The paired cohort comprised three low-grade glioma patients, about eight primary glioblastoma patients and three non-glioma patients contributing non-neoplastic brain tissue. What the work shows at the level of the full study, not this receptor alone: VJ-independent divergence between tissue and blood was found to be below expectation in non-neoplastic patients but above expectation in all gliomas, particularly low-grade gliomas. Small numbers underpinned the group comparisons: eight or nine glioblastoma patients, three low-grade glioma patients and three non-neoplastic patients. Patients with low tissue-blood divergence were marked by a signature set of shared blood CDR3 motifs, and that set was depleted in highly divergent patients. Tissue and blood shared very few CDR3 sequences, a result attributed to high CDR3 diversity and limited sampling.

The iRepertoire nested amplicon-rescue multiplex PCR (arm-PCR) platform was used to amplify TCR alpha and beta CDR3 regions from RNA. The input for one-step reverse transcription and amplification was roughly 100-450 ng of either tissue mRNA or PBMC total RNA. Following bead purification, Illumina adapters were added through a secondary multiplex PCR, and the libraries were then gel-purified between 200 and 400 bp. The libraries contained internal 6-nucleotide barcodes that were used for demultiplexing. Sequencing of libraries was performed on an Illumina MiSeq with 2x220 or 2x250 nucleotide paired-end reads. Processing in the source paper ran as follows. FLASH 1.2.11 was used to merge paired reads, and BWA-MEM then aligned the reads to the GRCh37 human genome before TRA and TRB reads were extracted. V and J assignment used an IMGT-derived reference of cassette sequences and CDR3 motifs that included pseudogenes. Three-frame translation of reads was performed, and productive CDR3s were defined as those with a C...FGXG motif and no stop codons. Unique combinations of V-J cassette pair and CDR3 amino acid sequence were defined as clonotypes. Filtering of reads was based on Hamming distance, with the threshold set by the sequence error rate of each sample in mapped regions. TCRdb handled the public reads itself, with Q25 trimming in fastp and clone calling in MiXCR, and kept productive beta chains. Rows with one shared CDR3 protein collapse into an entry with the most common genes and DNA. None of the V and J calls come from the authors' own analysis; TCRdb made them. Within this sample are more than 300,000 distinct CDR3 sequences, with roughly 41% of them counted one time only. The ten largest make up around 11% of the sample.

Surgical brain or tumor specimens were cryofrozen in liquid nitrogen immediately after resection, and peripheral blood cells were collected concurrently. As for this clonotype: There is no known antigen for this receptor. Mismatch with germline at one junction end may stem from a read error.

The clonotype comes from a human donor with low-grade glioma or glioblastoma, undergoing nonglioma brain surgery, or in good health (not recorded which). Specimen: glioma tissue, nonneoplastic brain tissue, or PBMCs (not recorded which).

The base sequence is TGTGCCACCAGTGATCTGGGTGATTCGCCTACTGGCTACACCTTC. It codes for CATSDLGDSPTGYTF. This chain joins TRBV27 to TRBJ1-2, with the D segment identity uncertain. The CDR3 covers 15 residues, taking in both the cysteine and the phenylalanine. Only the CDR3 part of the read is kept: 45 bases, read in frame from the first base. In the germline V gene (reference sequence), CDR1 corresponds to MNHEY and CDR2 to SMNVEV.